Listed here is a single TCR beta chain. The specificity of this receptor is unknown. No per-base quality is available; no much larger clone lies one base away. The goal of deep resolution MiSeq sequencing was a depth between 1 in 1 million and 1 in 200,000 T cells, and coverage averaged 10x per clonotype. The immunoSEQ hsTCRB Kit was used to generate the TCR beta libraries. In the paper's pipeline: The data were analyzed with ImmunoSEQ Analyzer and ImmunoSEQ Data Assistant, and V, D and J gene assignments followed IMGT definitions. Clonality, which ranges from 0 to 1, was calculated as one minus the normalized Shannon entropy of productive rearrangement frequencies. Only overrepresented clonotypes making up at least 0.05% of each patient's repertoire were included in the public clonotype analysis. Some twelve repertoires from age-matched healthy donors, obtained from immuneACCESS, served as clonality controls. The source is immuneACCESS, and TCRdb retained only in-frame sequences with V and J called. Part of the clones is not carried over; for the studies checked, unresolved V genes explain less than half of this, and the remainder is unexplained. V, J and clone size were drawn from that table, and D and trimming were deduced from the DNA. This sample lists fewer than 300,000 clones; less than 85% were detected once. The ten largest clones capture 5.6% of the sample.

This record belongs to a study of cytotoxic CD8 clonotypes in ibrutinib-treated CLL (dated by TCRdb to the early 2020s). About the full investigation: The cohort had 11 relapsed/refractory and about 15 treatment-naive patients; under 18 were IGHV unmutated. Response samples were obtained after a median of around eleven months of treatment, with a range of roughly 6 to 40 months. Cryopreserved peripheral blood mononuclear cells were obtained before treatment, at response, and at either sustained remission or disease progression. Responses were partial in roughly 24 patients and complete in 2; after median about 70 months follow-up, roughly 15 stayed in remission and approximately twelve progressed. Longitudinal samples were available for about 30% of the 86 trial participants. On average, each sample yielded roughly 260,000 productive templates and tens of thousands of productive rearrangements. Every sample from remission and from progressive disease was obtained while the patients were still on ibrutinib.

The CDR3 covers 13 residues, taking in both the cysteine and the phenylalanine. Left in the record is the CDR3 DNA by itself, 39 bases read in frame from the first base. Trimming removed 8 bases from V and 8 bases from J, leaving 18 bases between the germline ends. Via the germline V gene, CDR1 is SGHAT and CDR2 FQNNGV. Per the publication, the time point label means: progressive disease on ibrutinib. For TCR beta library preparation, 2 to 2.5 micrograms of genomic DNA were isolated from cryopreserved PBMCs. Longitudinal blood samples from CLL patients on ibrutinib monotherapy underwent high-throughput TCR beta sequencing. The patients took part in an open-label, single-center phase 2 trial of ibrutinib monotherapy. The paper's findings and limits, for the study overall: Sampling times were not matched between sustained-remission and progressing patients, and lymph node repertoires were not studied. An increase in clonality was observed at ibrutinib response, with clonality remaining stable during sustained remission and falling back toward baseline at progression. At baseline, clonality was higher than in age-matched healthy donors and showed a strong correlation with circulating CD8+ T-cell counts. Public clonotypes were rare and either shrank or stayed stable during treatment, and the rise in clonality at ibrutinib response reflected expansion of private clonotypes.

This specimen consisted of PBMCs, obtained at disease progression, from a patient treated with ibrutinib. The sequence links TRBV11-2 to TRBJ1-2, with no reliable assignment of the D segment. The receptor was isolated from a human donor with chronic lymphocytic leukemia. The encoded CDR3 is CASGPRAGQGYTF. The nucleotide sequence is TGTGCCAGCGGACCCCGGGCCGGTCAGGGCTACACCTTC.